This TCR beta chain was sequenced during a study of blood T cell repertoires in COVID-19. Profiling relied on immunoSEQ multiplex PCR, and the TCRdb table lists in-frame clones only, not all of them. Counted here are roughly 110,000 clones, about 70% occurring once; the ten biggest clones make up more than 0.8%. The trim removed 3 bases at V and 1 base at J, leaving 4 bases unmatched. This CDR3 spans 17 amino acids. Germline V gene data show CDR1 as KGHDR and CDR2 as SFDVKD. Only a few counts were recorded for this clone. J is TRBJ2-5 and V is TRBV24-1, with 13 bases aligning to TRBD2. Sequenced material: peripheral blood. The TCR sequence derives from a human donor with acute or convalescent COVID-19. The donor label of this sample is uncertain. The CDR3 DNA reads TGTGCCACCAGTGATCCTGGACTAGCGGGGGCCCAAGAGACCCAGTACTTC. It encodes CATSDPGLAGAQETQYF.